The entry that follows covers one TCR beta chain sequence. Its antigen is as yet unknown. This entry is derived from a study of cytomegalovirus exposure and HLA in healthy donors. PCR used 60 Vbeta primers and 13 Jbeta primers. Sequenced by immunoSEQ multiplex PCR; TCRdb stores in-frame clones only, minus some. Of around 100,000 clones listed, 60% to 80% are singletons. This CDR3 comprises 13 residues. Germline CDR1 and CDR2: MDHEN and SYDVKM. Trimming removed 2 bases from V and 5 bases from J; junction bases left unmatched: 1. General observations from the study: From TCR beta sequences, most subjects' HLA-A and HLA-B alleles were reportedly predicted accurately. Analysis was carried out at a later point, and it linked a missense DCLRE1C variant to TCR beta V- and J-gene trimming.

The TCR comes from a male donor in good health and CMV-seropositive. The rearrangement links TRBV28 to TRBJ1-2; 8 nucleotides align to TRBD1. Source material: PBMCs. CDR3 sequence: CASSLRTGYGYTF. In DNA form, the CDR3 reads TGTGCCAGCAGTTTAAGGACAGGGTATGGCTACACCTTC.